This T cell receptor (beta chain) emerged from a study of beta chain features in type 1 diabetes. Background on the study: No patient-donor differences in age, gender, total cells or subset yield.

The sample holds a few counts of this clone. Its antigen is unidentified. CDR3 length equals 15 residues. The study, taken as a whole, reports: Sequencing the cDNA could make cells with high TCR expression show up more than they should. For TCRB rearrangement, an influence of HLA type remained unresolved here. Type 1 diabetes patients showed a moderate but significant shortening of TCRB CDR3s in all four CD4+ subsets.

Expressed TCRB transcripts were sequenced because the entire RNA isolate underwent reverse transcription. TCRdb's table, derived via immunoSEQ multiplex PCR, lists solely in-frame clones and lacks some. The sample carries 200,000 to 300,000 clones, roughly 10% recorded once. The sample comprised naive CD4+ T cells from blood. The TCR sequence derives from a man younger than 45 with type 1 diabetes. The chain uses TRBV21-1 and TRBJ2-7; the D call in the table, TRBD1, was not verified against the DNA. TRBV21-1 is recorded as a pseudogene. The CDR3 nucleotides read TGTGCCAGCAGCAAAGCAAAGCCAGGGACCTACGAGCAGTACTTC. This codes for CASSKAKPGTYEQYF.